This T cell receptor beta chain was sequenced for a study of beta chain features in type 1 diabetes. The entirety of the isolated RNA underwent reverse transcription, so expressed TCRB transcripts were sequenced. The repertoire was sequenced with immunoSEQ multiplex PCR; TCRdb's copy has only in-frame clones and lacks some. The repertoire holds about half a million clones, about an eighth seen once, with more than 0.045% in the top ten. With V trimmed by 2 bases and J by 4 bases, 4 bases remained unmatched. Looked up from germline, CDR1 is MNHEY and CDR2 is SVGAGI. The CDR3 spans 15 residues. This chain joins TRBV6-5 and TRBJ2-1, with 8 bases fitting TRBD2. This TCR derives from a young woman in good health. Input material: naive CD4+ T cells from blood. The CDR3 nucleotides read TGTGCCAGCAGTTACGGCGGGAGGCGGTACAATGAGCAGTTCTTC. Its translation: CASSYGGRRYNEQFF.